The 8 T cell receptor beta chains in this list originate from one sample, sequenced in a study of T cells in Graves' hyperthyroidism and ophthalmopathy (dated by TCRdb to the late 2010s). The library was made by multiplex PCR. The reads were generated on an Illumina HiSeq 2000. The TCR beta CDR3 regions were amplified from the RNA transcripts. The first round of RT-PCR for the TCR CDR3 was performed with the HTBI primer set and the Qiagen OneStep RT-PCR kit. The public reads were run again by TCRdb, first through fastp at Q25 and then through MiXCR, and only productive beta chains were kept. When rows share a CDR3 protein, they turn into one entry using the most common DNA and genes. The sample records hundreds of thousands of distinct CDR3 sequences, around a quarter of which are singletons. Approximately 10% of the sample comes from the top ten. Sequencing was performed on blood. These receptors all stem from a woman younger than 45 with Graves' ophthalmopathy.

The sample holds many counts of this clonotype. The gene calls are TRBV6-1 and TRBJ1-1; D gene ambiguous. V was clipped by 1 base and J by 4 bases, with 13 bases between them. CDR1 and CDR2 (germline): MNHNS, SASEGT. The CDR3 is 15 residues long. The CDR3 is CASSEEGRRVTEAFF. CDR3 coding DNA: TGTGCCAGCAGTGAAGAGGGAAGGCGGGTCACTGAAGCTTTCTTT.

This clonotype was observed many times. J is TRBJ2-5 and V is TRBV30; no definite D call. Germline lookup yields CDR1 GTSNPN and CDR2 SVGIG (reference sequence). There are 13 residues in the CDR3. The V gene lost 0 bases and the J gene lost 2 bases, with 7 bases spanning the gap. The CDR3 loop is CAWSVNFQETQYF. In DNA form, the CDR3 reads TGTGCCTGGAGTGTAAACTTTCAAGAGACCCAGTACTTC.

The chain recombines TRBV18 with TRBJ1-1, with unresolved D. Trimming removed 2 bases from V and 5 bases from J, with 18 bases in between. CDR3 length: 16 residues. The V gene's germline CDR1 is KGHSH and CDR2 LQKENI. The CDR3 protein is CASSPEGRGLKTEAFF. CDR3 DNA: TGTGCCAGCTCACCAGAGGGTAGAGGGCTAAAGACTGAAGCTTTCTTT.

There are a few counts of this clonotype. The genes are TRBV27 and TRBJ2-7; a possible D gene is TRBD2 (6 bases). Trimming left V 5 bases short and J 5 bases short, with 13 bases between. Germline CDR1 MNHEY, CDR2 SMNVEV (reference sequence). CDR3 size: 13 residues. CDR3 DNA: TGTGCCAGCAGTCCCTATACTAGCCACGAGCAGTACTTC. Amino acids: CASSPYTSHEQYF.

This clonotype was counted ten times or more. This rearrangement joins TRBV30 to TRBJ1-2; D is ambiguous. V was shortened by 2 bases and J by 5 bases, with 9 bases between the two germline ends. The CDR3 covers 12 residues. Germline values: CDR1 GTSNPN, CDR2 SVGIG (reference sequence). CDR3 amino acids: CAWSNGDYGYTF. DNA of the CDR3: TGTGCCTGGAGTAACGGGGATTATGGCTACACCTTC.

This clonotype showed up just a few times. The J gene is TRBJ2-2, the V gene TRBV28; D is unclear. Trimming removed 5 bases at V and 4 bases at J, with 11 bases between. The CDR3 totals 14 residues. Germline V gene lookup returns CDR1 MDHEN and CDR2 SYDVKM. The CDR3 here is CASSSQGFTGELFF. The CDR3 DNA follows: TGTGCCAGCAGTAGTCAAGGGTTCACCGGGGAGCTGTTTTTT.

This clonotype appeared many times. The V and J genes are TRBV4-2 and TRBJ2-5; 13 bases align to TRBD2. The length of the CDR3 is 18 residues. Germline CDR1 is LGHNA and CDR2 is YNFKEQ. V shed 0 bases and J 5 bases; nucleotides not matched to a gene: 9. The CDR3 DNA follows: TGTGCCAGCAGCCAAGATGGGGGACTAGCGGGGCGGTTGGAGACCCAGTACTTC. Residues: CASSQDGGLAGRLETQYF.

This clonotype appeared many times. This chain connects TRBV20-1 to TRBJ2-2; the match to TRBD1 covers 7 bases. The V segment lost 3 bases and the J segment 0 bases; nucleotides outside the gene matches: 7. This CDR3 has 16 residues. Germline V lookup: CDR1 DFQATT, CDR2 SNEGSKA (reference sequence). The CDR3 DNA is TGCAGTGCTAGGGCCCCGGGACAGCCGAACACCGGGGAGCTGTTTTTT. Residues: CSARAPGQPNTGELFF.